This T cell receptor (beta chain) appears in the sequencing data of a study of tumor-infiltrating lymphocytes in primary liver carcinoma. Across the whole study: Patients, male and female, were 30 to 69 years old.

In the case of this clonotype: Its target is unknown.

The approximately 17-34 mg bulk tissue piece was not sorted before simultaneous RNA and DNA extraction. Study-wide results and caveats: Detection in all five tumor regions applied to only about 7.5-25% of top clones. Blood fell significantly below tumors in its top-250-clone fraction (p = 0.039).

The input was approximately 0.45 ug total RNA; TCR beta cDNA was made from it with a constant-region primer. A slightly modified ARM-PCR protocol with three nested multiplex PCR rounds produced these TCR beta libraries. Running 9 to 11 cycles apiece, the first two PCR rounds relied on TRBV1-TRBV30 forward primers together with a C-beta reverse primer. Via MiXCR, TCRdb re-called the multiplex PCR reads, giving one row per CDR3 protein. Here the sample spans roughly 91,000 distinct CDR3 sequences, approximately 71% being singletons. The V and J ends lost 6 bases and 2 bases respectively, with 14 bases between them. In germline, CDR1 is MNHEY, CDR2 SVGAGI. The CDR3 is 15 amino acids.

The sequence derives from a woman in her sixties or seventies with primary liver carcinoma and hepatitis B virus infection. The chain combines TRBV6-5 with TRBJ2-1, with a tentative D call TRBD2 (6 bases). The sample was liver tumor tissue from sampling region 5. Stated subset: tumor region T5, tumor centre. CDR3 coding DNA: TGTGCCAGCAGCATGACGGGAGCAGCCTACAATGAGCAGTTCTTC. Protein sequence: CASSMTGAAYNEQFF.